The 25 T cell receptor beta chains below all came from one sample that was sequenced in a study of blood T cell repertoires in COVID-19. TCRdb's copy holds only in-frame clones and misses some; the assay was immunoSEQ multiplex PCR. The sample records tens of thousands of clones, approximately 90% being singletons. The sample taken for sequencing was peripheral blood. All receptors come from a man in his 70s with active or convalescent COVID-19.

The CDR3 here is CASSVTTGQMSSPLHF. CDR3 DNA: TGTGCCAGCAGCGTTACGACGGGACAGATGAGTTCACCCCTCCACTTT. The chain links TRBV3-1 (or the pseudogene TRBV3-2) to TRBJ1-6, with 7 nucleotides matching TRBD1. The CDR3 is 16 amino acids. The germline V gene has CDR1 LGHDT and CDR2 YNNKEL (reference sequence). V shed 5 bases and J 9 bases; nucleotides not matched to a gene: 13.

In its sample, this clone was seen a few times. The V call is TRBV10-3, the J call TRBJ1-2; 7 nucleotides match TRBD1. The CDR3 spans 19 residues. Germline values: CDR1 ENHRY, CDR2 SYGVKD. Germline trimming cut 2 bases from V and 3 bases from J; bases unmatched to any gene: 18. The DNA for the CDR3 is TGTGCCATCAGTGAGAGGAAGGGGGCGATCGGTCGAGGGGACTATGGCTACACCTTC. This codes for CAISERKGAIGRGDYGYTF.

V gene TRBV5-1 combines with J gene TRBJ1-1, with D tentatively TRBD1 (6 bases). V lost 0 bases and J 3 bases, leaving 9 bases between the germline ends. The V gene's germline CDR1 is SGHRS and CDR2 YFSETQ. The length of the CDR3 is 14 residues. Written as DNA, the CDR3 is TGCGCCAGCAGCTTGGGCAGGGGATACACTGAAGCTTTCTTT. This codes for CASSLGRGYTEAFF.

The chain links TRBV7-9 to TRBJ2-3; 7 positions match TRBD1. From germline, CDR1 is SEHNR and CDR2 FQNEAQ (reference sequence). This CDR3 is 15 amino acids long. The junction had 8 bases not matched to a gene; V was cut back by 4 bases and J by 4 bases. The CDR3 DNA reads as TGTGCCAGCAGCTCATACAGGGGAAGCGCAGATACGCAGTATTTT. Amino acids: CASSSYRGSADTQYF.

Of note for this clone: Other DNA sequences within the sample encode an identical CDR3. V usage is TRBV5-4 and J usage is TRBJ1-1; the D gene is possibly TRBD1 (6 bases). Between the trimmed V and J ends, which lost 3 bases and 1 base, there was a span of 7 bases. Germline V lookup: CDR1 SGHNT, CDR2 YYREEE (reference sequence). The CDR3 runs to 13 residues. CDR3 nucleotides: TGTGCCAGCAGCTCCAGGGGGAACACTGAAGCTTTCTTT. Amino acids: CASSSRGNTEAFF.

The J gene is TRBJ2-4, the V gene TRBV28, with D possibly TRBD2 on 7 matching bases. The CDR3 consists of 15 residues. From germline, CDR1 is MDHEN and CDR2 SYDVKM. Trimming took off 6 bases at V and 7 bases at J, with 19 bases between the two ends. DNA of the CDR3: TGTGCCAGCAGCCGTCTCGGTGAGGGGGGGAACATTCAGTACTTC. Protein product: CASSRLGEGGNIQYF.

The chain links TRBV6-2 or TRBV6-3 to TRBJ1-1; D may be TRBD1 (6 bases). The germline V and J ends were trimmed by 4 bases and 4 bases, with 16 bases remaining between them. The germline V gene has CDR1 MNHEY and CDR2 SVGEGT. This CDR3 has 15 residues. CDR3 loop: CASSLNQGRSTEAFF. CDR3 in DNA: TGTGCCAGCAGTTTAAATCAGGGGAGATCCACTGAAGCTTTCTTT.

The rearrangement joins TRBV13 to TRBJ2-6, with D possibly TRBD1 on 5 matching bases. The CDR3 contains 16 residues. The germline gives CDR1 PRHDT, CDR2 FYEKMQ (reference sequence). V lost 5 bases and J lost 3, with 14 bases in between. In DNA, the CDR3 is TGTGCCAGCAGCCCCGGCAGGGTCAGTGGGGCCAACGTCCTGACTTTC. This gives the protein CASSPGRVSGANVLTF.

This clone was detected only once. The chain carries TRBV11-2 and TRBJ1-2; 7 nucleotides align to TRBD1. The CDR3 is 14 amino acids. Germline V gene sequence: CDR1 SGHAT, CDR2 FQNNGV. V lost 2 bases and J lost 8; bases outside the gene matches: 8. The CDR3 loop reads CASSLSTGFSGYTF. CDR3 in DNA: TGTGCCAGCAGCTTATCGACAGGGTTTAGCGGCTACACCTTC.

This chain joins TRBV5-5 and TRBJ2-2; 7 positions match TRBD1. The germline V gene encodes CDR1 SGHKS and CDR2 YYEKEE (reference sequence). The trim removed 7 bases at V and 4 bases at J, leaving 10 bases unmatched. The length of the CDR3 is 15 residues. This CDR3 reads CASATRQGATGELFF. DNA for the CDR3: TGTGCCAGCGCCACCCGACAGGGAGCCACCGGGGAGCTGTTTTTT.

In its sample, this clone was seen a few times. The CDR3 nucleotides are TGTGCCAGCAGTTACAACAGGGACTCTGGGGCCAACGTCCTGACTTTC. Translated: CASSYNRDSGANVLTF. V usage is TRBV6-5 and J usage is TRBJ2-6; D possibly corresponds to TRBD1 (6 bases). Germline values: CDR1 MNHEY, CDR2 SVGAGI. Trimming cost V 2 bases and J 0 bases, with 8 bases left between them. The CDR3 sequence is 16 residues long.

This rearrangement joins TRBV7-2 to TRBJ2-7; 12 nucleotides align to TRBD2. Trimming took 5 bases from V and 6 from J; bases not matched to a gene: 5. There are 14 residues in the CDR3. Germline lookup yields CDR1 SGHTA and CDR2 FQGNSA. This chain's CDR3 is CASSPRGLAGEQYF. The CDR3 nucleotides read TGTGCCAGCAGCCCCCGGGGACTAGCGGGCGAGCAGTACTTC.

The chain links TRBV25-1 to TRBJ1-1; D gene uncertain. The CDR3 is 14 residues long. In germline, CDR1 is MGHDK, CDR2 SYGVNS. V lost 4 bases and J 5 bases, leaving 14 bases between the germline ends. DNA of the CDR3: TGTGCCAGCAGTGTTGGTTTCGGGAGTACTGAAGCTTTCTTT. Its protein product is CASSVGFGSTEAFF.

The rearrangement uses TRBV14 and TRBJ2-7; 8 bases are a match to TRBD1. The V gene's germline CDR1 is SGHDN and CDR2 FVKESK. CDR3 size: 16 residues. V dropped 5 bases and J dropped 3; count of bases not matched to a gene: 12. The CDR3: CASSSWQDRVNYEQYF. The DNA for the CDR3 is TGTGCCAGCAGCTCCTGGCAGGACAGGGTGAACTACGAGCAGTACTTC.

This clone was detected once. The genes are TRBV30 and TRBJ1-1, with D possibly being TRBD1 (6 bases). The CDR3 totals 13 residues. The V gene's germline CDR1 is GTSNPN and CDR2 SVGIG (reference sequence). V dropped 7 bases and J dropped 4 bases, with 16 bases sitting between them. The CDR3 DNA follows: TGTGCCTCCCGTTTGGGGGCGGGCACTGAAGCTTTCTTT. Amino acids: CASRLGAGTEAFF.

The chain carries TRBV25-1 and TRBJ2-1; possibly TRBD1 for D (6 bases). Germline assignment: CDR1 MGHDK and CDR2 SYGVNS. Trimming pared 6 bases from V and 0 bases from J, leaving 12 bases between. The CDR3 runs to 15 residues. The CDR3 DNA reads TGTGCCAGCAGGACGACAGGTAGCTCCTACAATGAGCAGTTCTTC. Protein sequence: CASRTTGSSYNEQFF.

The chain is built from TRBV24-1 and TRBJ2-2; 8 bases are shared with TRBD1. Germline CDR1 and CDR2: KGHDR and SFDVKD. CDR3 length equals 14 residues. Germline trimming cut 4 bases from V and 5 bases from J; bases unmatched to any gene: 2. The CDR3, as DNA: TGTGCCACCAGTGAACGGGACAGGACCGGGGAGCTGTTTTTT. As protein: CATSERDRTGELFF.

The gene calls are TRBV5-1 and TRBJ2-7; D possibly corresponds to TRBD2 (5 bases). Trimming removed 0 bases at V and 6 bases at J, with 13 bases between. This CDR3 spans 14 amino acids. Germline lookup yields CDR1 SGHRS and CDR2 YFSETQ. The CDR3 spells CASSLAGGLFEQYF. In nucleotides, the CDR3 is TGCGCCAGCAGCTTGGCCGGCGGGCTTTTCGAGCAGTACTTC.

The V gene is TRBV7-9, the J gene TRBJ1-4, with D uncertain. Germline values: CDR1 SEHNR, CDR2 FQNEAQ (reference sequence). The CDR3 sequence is 12 residues long. V lost 7 bases and J lost 15, with 18 bases in between. The CDR3: CASTRSGIEVFF. The CDR3 nucleotides read TGTGCCAGCACCAGGAGCGGAATAGAGGTGTTTTTT. Based on the CDR3 plus reference TRBV7-9 and TRBJ1-4, the full variable domain is DTGVSQNPRHKITKRGQNVTFRCDPISEHNRLYWYRQTLGQGPEFLTYFQNEAQLEKSRLLSDRFSAERPKGSFSTLEIQRTEQGDSAMYLCASTRSGIEVFFGSGTQLSVL.

The chain's CDR3 is CSASKGAGNSYNEQFF. In DNA, the CDR3 is TGCAGTGCTAGTAAGGGAGCGGGGAACTCCTACAATGAGCAGTTCTTC. This chain links TRBV20-1 with TRBJ2-1; 7 bases align to TRBD2. The trim removed 3 bases at V and 0 bases at J, leaving 8 bases unmatched. This CDR3 spans 16 amino acids. Germline values: CDR1 DFQATT, CDR2 SNEGSKA (reference sequence).

V usage is TRBV6-2 or TRBV6-3 and J usage is TRBJ2-3; 7 bases map to TRBD1. Germline V gives CDR1 MNHEY, CDR2 SVGEGT. This CDR3 is 15 amino acids long. V shed 1 base and J 6 bases; nucleotides not matched to a gene: 7. The CDR3 loop reads CASSYLDRRGDTQYF. CDR3 coding DNA: TGTGCCAGCAGTTACTTGGACAGGCGTGGGGATACGCAGTATTTT.

The rearrangement uses TRBV2 and TRBJ2-3; TRBD1 is a possible D gene (6 bases). The germline V and J ends were trimmed by 6 bases and 8 bases, with 18 bases remaining between them. Per the germline V gene, CDR1 is SNHLY and CDR2 is FYNNEI. The CDR3 sequence is 14 residues long. As DNA, the CDR3 is TGTGCCAGCAGGATCGGACAGCTCAGGGGTACGCAGTATTTT. This encodes CASRIGQLRGTQYF.

This chain uses TRBV7-2 with TRBJ2-3; 9 bases map to TRBD2. V was clipped by 5 bases and J by 0 bases; unmatched bases: 6. Germline V gene data show CDR1 as SGHTA and CDR2 as FQGNSA. CDR3 length: 16 residues. CDR3 bases: TGTGCCAGCAGCCCAGGGACTAGCCTAAGCACAGATACGCAGTATTTT. Its translation: CASSPGTSLSTDTQYF.

This clone was seen a few times. The V and J genes are TRBV5-4 and TRBJ1-2; TRBD1 matches 9 bases. CDR1 and CDR2 (germline): SGHNT, YYREEE (reference sequence). J was trimmed by 2 bases and V by 4 bases; bases with no gene match: 9. CDR3 size: 16 residues. The CDR3 DNA reads TGTGCCAGCAGCGGAATTACAGGGGGCGCGAACTATGGCTACACCTTC. Encoded protein: CASSGITGGANYGYTF.

This sequence joins TRBV4-1 and TRBJ1-2; D perhaps matches TRBD1 (5 bases). V was shortened by 1 base and J by 2 bases, with 20 bases between the two germline ends. CDR3 size: 18 residues. Germline V gene data show CDR1 as MGHRA and CDR2 as YSYEKL. CDR3 loop: CASSQANLGGELNYGYTF. The CDR3 bases are TGCGCCAGCAGCCAAGCCAACTTGGGGGGTGAGTTGAACTATGGCTACACCTTC.